These 6 T cell receptor beta chains originate from one sample sequenced in a study of blood T cell repertoires in COVID-19. Using immunoSEQ multiplex PCR, the repertoire was profiled, and TCRdb retains in-frame clones only, with some absent. The table has over 250,000 clones, around 90% seen once. The specimen sequenced was peripheral blood. The receptors come from a person aged 18 to 35 with COVID-19, enrolled during active disease.

The V gene is TRBV25-1, the J gene TRBJ2-2; a weak D match, TRBD1 (6 bases). Germline CDR1 is MGHDK and CDR2 is SYGVNS. Trimming took off 5 bases at V and 7 bases at J, with 8 bases between the two ends. The CDR3 spans 12 residues. CDR3 sequence reads: CASSRGGGELFF. Here the CDR3 DNA reads TGTGCCAGCAGTCGAGGGGGCGGGGAGCTGTTTTTT.

In this sample, this clone turned up once. V gene TRBV29-1 combines with J gene TRBJ1-1, with 7 bases lining up with TRBD1. The CDR3 extends over 14 amino acids. CDR1 is SQVTM and CDR2 is ANQGSEA in the germline V gene. V lost 3 bases and J lost 0; bases outside the gene matches: 4. The CDR3 spells CSVEGQHMNTEAFF. The CDR3 DNA sequence: TGCAGCGTTGAGGGACAGCACATGAACACTGAAGCTTTCTTT.

This chain uses TRBV25-1 with TRBJ2-5; tentative D call: TRBD2 (6 bases). The germline gives CDR1 MGHDK, CDR2 SYGVNS. The CDR3 length is 15 residues. The V and J ends lost 5 bases and 6 bases respectively, with 19 bases between them. CDR3 sequence reads: CASSKAGTPAQTQYF. CDR3 DNA: TGTGCCAGCAGTAAAGCCGGGACTCCGGCCCAGACCCAGTACTTC. The variable domain in full, with the rest retrieved from reference TRBV25-1 and TRBJ2-5, is EADIYQTPRYLVIGTGKKITLECSQTMGHDKMYWYQQDPGMELHLIHYSYGVNSTEKGDLSSESTVSRIRTEHFPLTLESARPSHTSQYLCASSKAGTPAQTQYFGPGTRLLVL.

This sequence joins TRBV9 and TRBJ1-2, with 7 bases that match TRBD1. CDR1 and CDR2 (germline): SGDLS, YYNGEE. The CDR3 loop spans 14 amino acids. V lost 3 bases and J lost 2; bases outside the gene matches: 4. CDR3 nucleotide sequence: TGTGCCAGCAGCGGGACAGGTGAGAACTATGGCTACACCTTC. It translates to CASSGTGENYGYTF.

The gene calls are TRBV12-5 and TRBJ2-5, with 9 bases matching TRBD2. Germline lookup yields CDR1 LGHNT and CDR2 FRNRAP. After removal of 7 bases from V and 3 bases from J, the junction contained 24 bases not matched to a gene. There are 20 residues in the CDR3. This CDR3 is CASDPRAYAGGPPNEETQYF. As DNA, the CDR3 is TGTGCTAGTGACCCGCGGGCTTATGCGGGAGGGCCCCCTAATGAAGAGACCCAGTACTTC.

The chain combines TRBV27 with TRBJ2-7; tentatively, D is TRBD2 (5 bases). Trimming cost V 0 bases and J 5 bases, with 8 bases left between them. The CDR3 has 13 residues. Germline CDR1 reads MNHEY; CDR2 reads SMNVEV (reference sequence). Here the CDR3 DNA reads TGTGCCAGCAGTTTATCAGGAGGTAACGAGCAGTACTTC. Residues: CASSLSGGNEQYF.